A selection of T cell receptor beta chains follows, all from one sample in a study of blood T cell repertoires in COVID-19. Measured with immunoSEQ multiplex PCR; TCRdb has only the in-frame clones, and not every one. The profile shows 210,000 or so clones, more than 75% of them singletons. Sequenced sample: PBMCs or T cells enriched from blood (not recorded which). The receptor source for this set is a woman in her forties with acute COVID-19. Each CDR3 is given with its conserved first and last residue. The D gene is left open where the match is weak. For some rows the clone size is stated as once, few or many, or as a class when expanded; others skip it.

CAWSVLLLGGASDGYTF TGTGCCTGGAGTGTATTGCTGTTAGGGGGGGCATCAGATGGCTACACCTTC - TRBV30 - TRBJ1-2
CASSQSRVSGNTIYF TGTGCCAGCAGCCAGTCCAGGGTTTCTGGAAACACCATATATTTT - TRBV7-2 - TRBJ1-3
CASSQESGGNNEQFF TGTGCCAGCAGCCAAGAAAGCGGGGGAAACAATGAGCAGTTCTTC TRBD2 TRBV4-2 - TRBJ2-1
CSVEVWTRPGTDTQYF TGCAGCGTTGAAGTCTGGACTAGACCAGGCACAGATACGCAGTATTTT TRBD2 TRBV29-1 once TRBJ2-3
CASSLVANSPLHF TGTGCCAGCAGCTTGGTGGCAAATTCACCCCTCCACTTT - TRBV5-6 - TRBJ1-6
CATSDADRGGGNEKLFF TGTGCCACCAGTGATGCCGACAGGGGCGGGGGTAATGAAAAACTGTTTTTT TRBD1 TRBV24-1 - TRBJ1-4
CASSRQGGFTDTQYF TGTGCCAGTAGTAGACAGGGAGGTTTCACAGATACGCAGTATTTT - TRBV19 - TRBJ2-3
CATSRDEGTLSGNTIYF TGTGCCACCAGCAGAGATGAGGGAACCCTCTCTGGAAACACCATATATTTT - TRBV15 - TRBJ1-3
CASGENRGGYGYTF TGTGCCAGCGGGGAGAACAGGGGAGGCTATGGCTACACCTTC TRBD1 TRBV25-1 - TRBJ1-2
CASSEDTGGGYEQYF TGTGCCAGCAGTGAAGATACAGGGGGAGGCTACGAGCAGTACTTC TRBD1 TRBV6-1 - TRBJ2-7
CASSLGGTNQPQHF TGTGCCAGCAGTTTGGGAGGGACTAATCAGCCCCAGCATTTT - TRBV28 once TRBJ1-5
CASSPIPTGQNSPLHF TGTGCCAGCTCCCCTATTCCCACAGGGCAGAATTCACCCCTCCACTTT - TRBV18 - TRBJ1-6
CASSLSSGTEAFF TGTGCCAGCAGCTTAAGCTCGGGCACTGAAGCTTTCTTT - TRBV7-6 - TRBJ1-1
CASSLAGAYEQYF TGTGCCAGCAGCCTAGCGGGAGCCTACGAGCAGTACTTC TRBD2 TRBV25-1 - TRBJ2-7
CASSLGQPSTDTQYF TGTGCCAGCAGCCTGGGACAGCCTAGCACAGATACGCAGTATTTT TRBD1 TRBV7-2 - TRBJ2-3
CASSLAARGNTEAFF TGTGCCAGCAGCTTAGCAGCCCGGGGGAACACTGAAGCTTTCTTT - TRBV7-9 once TRBJ1-1
CASSYWGREGSYEQYF TGTGCCAGCAGTTATTGGGGCAGGGAAGGATCCTACGAGCAGTACTTC - TRBV6-5 - TRBJ2-7